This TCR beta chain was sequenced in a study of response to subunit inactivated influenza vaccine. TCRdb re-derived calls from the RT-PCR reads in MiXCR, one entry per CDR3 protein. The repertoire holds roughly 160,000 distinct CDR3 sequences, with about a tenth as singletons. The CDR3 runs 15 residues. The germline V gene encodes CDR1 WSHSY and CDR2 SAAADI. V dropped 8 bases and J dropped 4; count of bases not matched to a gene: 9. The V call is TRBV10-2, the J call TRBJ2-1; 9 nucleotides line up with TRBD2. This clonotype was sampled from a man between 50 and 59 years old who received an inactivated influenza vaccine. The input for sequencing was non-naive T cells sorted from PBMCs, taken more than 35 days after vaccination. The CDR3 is CASGRTSEGYNEQFF. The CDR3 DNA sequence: TGCGCCAGCGGTAGGACTAGCGAGGGGTACAATGAGCAGTTCTTC.